The table lists the clone carrying this T cell receptor beta chain with a few counts. What it recognizes is unknown. The source of the sample is a study of beta chain features in type 1 diabetes. The germline V gene has CDR1 SGHVS and CDR2 FNYEAQ. With V trimmed by 4 bases and J by 6 bases, 6 bases remained unmatched. The CDR3 is 13 residues long. Study outcomes and limitations: Fewer junction insertions and more nucleotide deletions appeared in type 1 diabetes patients.

What was sequenced were expressed TCRB transcripts, since all of the isolated RNA had been reverse transcribed. TCRdb keeps only in-frame clones here, not all; method: immunoSEQ multiplex PCR. The table shows about 250,000 clones, with 14% occurring only once. The clonotype was recovered from a woman aged 40-49 years in good health. Sequencing used naive CD4+ T cells from blood. This rearrangement joins TRBV7-6 to TRBJ2-7, with 7 bases lining up with TRBD1. In nucleotides, the CDR3 is TGTGCCAGCAGCTCTTACAGGGGCTTCGAGCAGTACTTC. This encodes CASSSYRGFEQYF.